Described below is a single T cell receptor (beta chain) sequence and its context. The data stem from a study of technical replicates of blood from a few donors. The germline CDR1 and CDR2 sequences are MDHEN and SYDVKM. The CDR3 is 13 amino acids. V was trimmed by 5 bases and J by 8 bases, leaving 15 bases between them. Assay used: immunoSEQ multiplex PCR; TCRdb lists only in-frame clones, some missing. This sample yields 55,000 to 75,000 clones, of which over 85% are seen a single time; 3% belongs to the top ten. The receptor's source is a human donor in good health. Some clones in this sample may be carry-over from other donors' samples. The sequenced material came from PBMCs. The chain uses TRBV28 and TRBJ1-2; D might be TRBD1 (6 bases). The CDR3 DNA sequence: TGTGCCAGCAGTACCGAGGGCAGGGGCGGCTACACCTTC. Protein: CASSTEGRGGYTF.